The subject of this entry is one T cell receptor beta chain. There is no known antigen for this receptor. Base qualities were left out, and no much larger clone turns up one base away. From a lookup of the germline V gene, CDR1 and CDR2 are SGHAT and FQNNGV. The germline V and J ends show losses of 0 bases and 2 bases respectively, and no gene match explains 2 bases of the junction. Spanning cysteine to phenylalanine, the CDR3 consists of 15 amino acids. Only the CDR3 region is kept as DNA, spanning 45 bases read in frame from base 1. These data come from a study of blood T cell repertoires in COVID-19 (dated by TCRdb to 2018 to 2021). For the wider study: Collaborator samples came from the United States, Italy and Spain and covered acute and convalescent phases of COVID-19. The material from the prospective study consisted of cDNA or gDNA derived from T cells, B-cell-depleted T cells, or PBMCs. The samples were drawn from two sources: the first 160 participants of the ongoing ImmuneRACE study, and 1,000 to 1,500 subjects contributed by 6 global collaborators. Where HLA class I and class II types were available, the types were taken from metadata supplied by the sample provider, not from assay-based typing. Subjects who had been exposed to COVID-19, were actively infected with it, or had recovered from it provided the deeply sampled blood TCRbeta repertoires that made up the dataset. The sample metadata nearly always contained a de-identified subject ID, COVID-19 status, age in years and sex. The repertoires were released in a freely available public database meant as a resource for research on the immune response to SARS-CoV-2.

TCRbeta CDR3 regions were amplified from genomic DNA using the immunoSEQ Assay, a bias-controlled multiplex PCR. As for the authors' bioinformatics: Nucleated cell counts per sample were estimated from amplification of reference gene primers within the assay. Sequence reads were collapsed and filtered to measure the absolute abundance of every unique TCRbeta CDR3 rearrangement. For each sample, productive Simpson clonality was calculated by taking the square root of Simpson's diversity index across productive rearrangements. TCRdb holds this immuneACCESS table with in-frame rearrangements only. Some clones are missing; in checked studies, unresolved V genes explain under half, and the rest has no known cause. V and J calls and clone size follow that table, whereas D and trimming were derived from the DNA. The sample includes about 120,000 clones, with over 65% observed a single time. Around 0.9% of the sample lies in the top ten.

The paper's findings and limits, for the study overall: The amount of clinical and demographic metadata varied by source and participant and was provided uncurated.

Each collaborating institution followed its own protocols to collect whole blood in K2EDTA tubes. For TCRbeta analysis, collaborators shipped samples in one of three forms: frozen whole blood, isolated PBMCs, or DNA extracted from either of those sample types. The V gene is TRBV11-2 and the J gene is TRBJ1-1; TRBD1 matches 8 bases in the middle. This receptor was taken from a human donor with acute or convalescent COVID-19. The donor label of this sample is uncertain. The sequenced material came from peripheral blood. This receptor has the CDR3 CASSLETGGNTEAFF. The sequence in DNA is TGTGCCAGCAGCTTAGAAACAGGGGGAAACACTGAAGCTTTCTTT.